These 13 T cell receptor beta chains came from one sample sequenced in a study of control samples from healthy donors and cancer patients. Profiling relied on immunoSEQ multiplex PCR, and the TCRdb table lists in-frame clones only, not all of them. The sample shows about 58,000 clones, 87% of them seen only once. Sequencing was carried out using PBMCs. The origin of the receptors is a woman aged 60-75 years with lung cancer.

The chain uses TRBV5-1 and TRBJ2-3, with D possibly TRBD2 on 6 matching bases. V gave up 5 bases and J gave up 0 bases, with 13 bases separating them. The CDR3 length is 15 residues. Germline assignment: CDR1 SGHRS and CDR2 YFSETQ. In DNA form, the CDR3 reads TGCGCCAGCAGTCAAAGGGGAGGAAGCACAGATACGCAGTATTTT. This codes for CASSQRGGSTDTQYF. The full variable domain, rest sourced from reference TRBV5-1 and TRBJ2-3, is KAGVTQTPRYLIKTRGQQVTLSCSPISGHRSVSWYQQTPGQGLQFLFEYFSETQRNKGNFPGRFSGRQFSNSRSEMNVSTLELGDSALYLCASSQRGGSTDTQYFGPGTRLTVL.

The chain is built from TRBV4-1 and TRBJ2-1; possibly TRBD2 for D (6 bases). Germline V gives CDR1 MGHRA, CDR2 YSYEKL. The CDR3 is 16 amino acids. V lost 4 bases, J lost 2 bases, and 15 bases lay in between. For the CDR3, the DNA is TGCGCCAGCAGCCCCACCGGGACTCATGCCTACAATGAGCAGTTCTTC. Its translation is CASSPTGTHAYNEQFF.

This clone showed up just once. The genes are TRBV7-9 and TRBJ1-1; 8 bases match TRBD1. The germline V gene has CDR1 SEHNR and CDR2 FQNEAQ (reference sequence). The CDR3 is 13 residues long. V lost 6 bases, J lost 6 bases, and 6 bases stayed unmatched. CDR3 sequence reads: CASRTAGGPEAFF. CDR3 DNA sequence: TGTGCCAGCAGAACCGCAGGGGGCCCTGAAGCTTTCTTT.

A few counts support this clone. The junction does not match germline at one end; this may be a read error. Here the CDR3 reads CASSPPQTGRGYTF. The CDR3 nucleotides are TGTGCCAGCTCCCCACCGCAGACAGGAAGGGGCTACACCTTC. The genes are TRBV18 and TRBJ1-2; the D gene is possibly TRBD1 (6 bases). Germline CDR1 KGHSH, CDR2 LQKENI. The CDR3 spans 14 residues. Full variable domain (rest looked up from reference TRBV18 and TRBJ1-2): NAGVMQNPRHLVRRRGQEARLRCSPMKGHSHVYWYRQLPEEGLKFMVYLQKENIIDESGMPKERFSAEFPKEGPSILRIQQVVRGDSAAYFCASSPPQTGRGYTFGSGTRLTVV.

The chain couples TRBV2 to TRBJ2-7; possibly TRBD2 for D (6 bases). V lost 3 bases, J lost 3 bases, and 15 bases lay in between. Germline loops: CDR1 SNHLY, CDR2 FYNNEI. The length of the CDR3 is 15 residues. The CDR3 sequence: CASSESGGESYEQYF. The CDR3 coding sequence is TGTGCCAGCAGTGAGAGTGGCGGGGAGAGCTACGAGCAGTACTTC.

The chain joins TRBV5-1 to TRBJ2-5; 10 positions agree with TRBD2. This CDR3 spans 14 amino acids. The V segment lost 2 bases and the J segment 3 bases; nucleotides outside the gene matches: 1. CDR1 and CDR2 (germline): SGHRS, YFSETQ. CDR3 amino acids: CASSLAGGKETQYF. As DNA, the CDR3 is TGCGCCAGCAGCTTAGCGGGGGGGAAAGAGACCCAGTACTTC.

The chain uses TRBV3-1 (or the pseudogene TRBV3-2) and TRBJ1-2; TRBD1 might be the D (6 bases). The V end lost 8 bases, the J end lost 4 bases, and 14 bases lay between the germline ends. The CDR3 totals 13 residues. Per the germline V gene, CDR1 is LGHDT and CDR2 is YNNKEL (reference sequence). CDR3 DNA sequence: TGTGCCAGCGGGGGGGCGCAGGGCTATGGCTACACCTTC. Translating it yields CASGGAQGYGYTF.

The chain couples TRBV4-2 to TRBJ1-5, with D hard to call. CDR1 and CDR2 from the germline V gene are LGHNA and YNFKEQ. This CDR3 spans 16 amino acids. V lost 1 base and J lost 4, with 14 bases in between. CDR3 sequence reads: CASSQGDTGRNQPQHF. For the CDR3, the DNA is TGTGCCAGCAGCCAAGGAGATACCGGGAGAAATCAGCCCCAGCATTTT.

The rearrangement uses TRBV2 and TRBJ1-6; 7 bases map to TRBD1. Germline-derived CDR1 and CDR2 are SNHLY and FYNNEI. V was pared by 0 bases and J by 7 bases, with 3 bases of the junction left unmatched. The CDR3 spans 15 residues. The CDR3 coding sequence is TGTGCCAGCAGTGAAGCGAAACAGGGGAATTCACCCCTCCACTTT. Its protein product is CASSEAKQGNSPLHF. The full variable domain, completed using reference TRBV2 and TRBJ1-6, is EPEVTQTPSHQVTQMGQEVILRCVPISNHLYFYWYRQILGQKVEFLVSFYNNEISEKSEIFDDQFSVERPDGSNFTLKIRSTKLEDSAMYFCASSEAKQGNSPLHFGNGTRLTVT.

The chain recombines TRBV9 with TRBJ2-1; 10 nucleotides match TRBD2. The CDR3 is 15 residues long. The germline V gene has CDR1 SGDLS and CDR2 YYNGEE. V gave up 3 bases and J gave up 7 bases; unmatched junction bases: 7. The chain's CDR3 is CASSERGLASNEQFF. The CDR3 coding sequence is TGTGCCAGCAGCGAACGGGGACTAGCGAGTAATGAGCAGTTCTTC.

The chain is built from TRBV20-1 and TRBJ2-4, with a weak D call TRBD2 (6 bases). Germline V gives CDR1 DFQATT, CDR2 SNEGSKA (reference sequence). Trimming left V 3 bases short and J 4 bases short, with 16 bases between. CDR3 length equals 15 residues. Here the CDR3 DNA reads TGCAGTGCTAGTGGGTTCCGGAGGGGAAAAAACATTCAGTACTTC. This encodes CSASGFRRGKNIQYF.

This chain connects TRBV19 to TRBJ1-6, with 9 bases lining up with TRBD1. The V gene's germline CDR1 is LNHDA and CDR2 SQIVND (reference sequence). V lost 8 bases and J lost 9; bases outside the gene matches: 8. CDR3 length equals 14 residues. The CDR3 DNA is TGTGCCAGTTCACAGGGGGCCGGGACTTCACCCCTCCACTTT. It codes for CASSQGAGTSPLHF.

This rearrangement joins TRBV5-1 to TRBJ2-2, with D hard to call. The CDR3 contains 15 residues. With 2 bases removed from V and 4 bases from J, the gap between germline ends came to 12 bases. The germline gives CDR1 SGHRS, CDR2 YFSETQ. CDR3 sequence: CASSFEARGTGELFF. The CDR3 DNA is TGCGCCAGCAGCTTTGAGGCTAGAGGCACCGGGGAGCTGTTTTTT.